One and the same sample provided the 29 T cell receptor beta chains below, sequenced in a study of T cell changes during pregnancy in multiple sclerosis. Data came from immunoSEQ multiplex PCR; TCRdb stores just in-frame clones and leaves some out. The table has 75,000 to 95,000 clones, around 90% seen once; the top ten hold around 1%. This specimen consisted of peripheral blood, obtained before pregnancy. The receptors originated from a female donor with multiple sclerosis, enrolled in a pregnancy study.

V gene TRBV11-3 combines with J gene TRBJ2-1; 11 positions agree with TRBD2. Germline trimming cut 3 bases from V and 2 bases from J; bases unmatched to any gene: 9. Germline-derived CDR1 and CDR2 are SGHNT and YENEEA. CDR3 length: 18 amino acids. Written as DNA, the CDR3 is TGTGCCAGCAGCTTTTCCCTAGCGGGAGGAGGTACCTACAATGAGCAGTTCTTC. Amino acids: CASSFSLAGGGTYNEQFF.

J is TRBJ2-1 and V is TRBV7-6; 9 bases align to TRBD2. The CDR3 spans 13 residues. V shed 3 bases, J shed 8 bases, and the junction held 2 bases outside the gene matches. Looked up from germline, CDR1 is SGHVS and CDR2 is FNYEAQ. The CDR3 spells CASSLVAGDEQFF. Here the CDR3 DNA reads TGTGCCAGCAGCTTGGTAGCGGGGGATGAGCAGTTCTTC.

This chain joins TRBV11-2 and TRBJ1-1; D possibly corresponds to TRBD1 (5 bases). From germline, CDR1 is SGHAT and CDR2 FQNNGV. Deletions cut 3 bases from V and 0 bases from J, with 8 bases between. The CDR3 is 14 amino acids. This CDR3 is CASSFYRMNTEAFF. CDR3 DNA sequence: TGTGCCAGCAGCTTTTACAGGATGAACACTGAAGCTTTCTTT.

The rearrangement joins TRBV7-2 to TRBJ1-2; unclear D gene. Deletions cut 5 bases from V and 4 bases from J, with 17 bases between. The CDR3 contains 15 residues. Germline V gene lookup returns CDR1 SGHTA and CDR2 FQGNSA. CDR3 amino acids: CASSPDLQNLYGYTF. The CDR3 DNA sequence: TGTGCCAGCAGCCCCGACTTGCAGAACCTCTATGGCTACACCTTC. The whole variable domain, filled in from reference TRBV7-2 and TRBJ1-2, reads GAGVSQSPSNKVTEKGKDVELRCDPISGHTALYWYRQSLGQGLEFLIYFQGNSAPDKSGLPSDRFSAERTGGSVSTLTIQRTQQEDSAVYLCASSPDLQNLYGYTFGSGTRLTVV.

This sequence joins TRBV27 and TRBJ1-1; perhaps TRBD1 as D (5 bases). V shed 5 bases and J shed 0 bases, with 16 bases lying between them. Germline CDR1 MNHEY, CDR2 SMNVEV (reference sequence). There are 16 residues in the CDR3. The CDR3 is CASSPRTRRMNTEAFF. The CDR3 bases are TGTGCCAGCAGTCCCCGGACACGGCGCATGAACACTGAAGCTTTCTTT.

The chain employs TRBV6-6 and TRBJ1-2; no definite D call. CDR3 length: 13 residues. Germline V gives CDR1 MNHNY, CDR2 SVGAGI (reference sequence). Trimming removed 6 bases at V and 6 bases at J, with 14 bases between. The CDR3 nucleotides are TGTGCCAGCAGCCACGCGGAGGCAGATGGCTACACCTTC. It specifies CASSHAEADGYTF.

This clone was seen only once. Other nucleotide sequences from this sample produce the same CDR3. The V gene is TRBV29-1, the J gene TRBJ1-4; 7 nucleotides align to TRBD1. Per the germline V gene, CDR1 is SQVTM and CDR2 is ANQGSEA. Unmatched junction bases numbered 4, after V lost 4 bases and J lost 8 bases. The CDR3 spans 12 residues. The CDR3 sequence is CSVGTGGEKLFF. The CDR3 nucleotides read TGCAGCGTTGGGACAGGAGGCGAAAAACTGTTTTTT. Full variable domain (outside the CDR3, taken from reference TRBV29-1 and TRBJ1-4): SAVISQKPSRDICQRGTSLTIQCQVDSQVTMMFWYRQQPGQSLTLIATANQGSEATYESGFVIDKFPISRPNLTFSTLTVSNMSPEDSSIYLCSVGTGGEKLFFGSGTQLSVL.

This clone has only one observation. This sequence joins TRBV27 and TRBJ2-3; TRBD1 aligns across 7 bases. This CDR3 is built from 15 residues. CDR1 is MNHEY, CDR2 SMNVEV, per germline (reference sequence). With 5 bases clipped from V and 0 bases from J, the junction kept 5 bases outside the gene matches. The CDR3 coding sequence is TGTGCCAGCAGTGTGACAGGGACGAGCACAGATACGCAGTATTTT. It translates to CASSVTGTSTDTQYF.

The CDR3 DNA reads as TGTGCCAGCAGCCCACGACTAGCGGGGGGTGATGAGACCCAGTACTTC. Its translation: CASSPRLAGGDETQYF. This chain links TRBV11-2 with TRBJ2-5; 13 bases map to TRBD2. This CDR3 has 16 residues. The germline V gene encodes CDR1 SGHAT and CDR2 FQNNGV. The trim removed 5 bases at V and 5 bases at J, leaving 8 bases unmatched.

V is TRBV9 and J is TRBJ1-3, with 7 positions matching TRBD1. Germline values: CDR1 SGDLS, CDR2 YYNGEE. The J segment lost 0 bases and the V segment lost 4 bases, leaving 4 bases of the junction unmatched. This CDR3 contains 15 residues. The CDR3 sequence: CASSPGQNSGNTIYF. CDR3 DNA: TGTGCCAGCAGCCCGGGACAGAACTCTGGAAACACCATATATTTT.

J is TRBJ2-6 and V is TRBV23-1; D may be TRBD1 (5 bases). TRBV23-1 is marked as an open reading frame, function uncertain. V lost 0 bases to trimming and J lost 0 bases, with 9 bases between them. This CDR3 region has 17 residues. The CDR3 here is CASSQSQTVSGANVLTF. The CDR3, as DNA: TGCGCCAGCAGTCAATCCCAGACAGTCTCTGGGGCCAACGTCCTGACTTTC.

The chain links TRBV5-1 to TRBJ2-2; D remains ambiguous. The CDR3 spans 18 residues. V shed 4 bases and J shed 2 bases, with 21 bases lying between them. Germline CDR1 is SGHRS and CDR2 is YFSETQ. CDR3 DNA: TGCGCCAGCAGCCTCCGGCGGATCGTAGACGGCAACACCGGGGAGCTGTTTTTT. This codes for CASSLRRIVDGNTGELFF.

The gene calls are TRBV19 and TRBJ2-2, with D possibly matching TRBD2 (6 bases). Germline V gene lookup returns CDR1 LNHDA and CDR2 SQIVND (reference sequence). Trimming pared 6 bases from V and 4 bases from J, leaving 15 bases between. This CDR3 comprises 15 residues. The DNA for the CDR3 is TGTGCCAGTAGACCGGCGGGACTCCGCACCGGGGAGCTGTTTTTT. It encodes CASRPAGLRTGELFF.

This chain links TRBV6-1 with TRBJ2-7; 8 bases align to TRBD1. The germline gives CDR1 MNHNS, CDR2 SASEGT. This CDR3 comprises 14 residues. The J segment lost 5 bases and the V segment lost 6 bases, leaving 9 bases of the junction unmatched. CDR3 sequence: CASRSQTGANEQYF. The CDR3 region has the DNA TGTGCCAGCAGGTCCCAGACAGGGGCGAACGAGCAGTACTTC.

This chain joins TRBV6-1 and TRBJ2-7; 10 positions agree with TRBD2. Germline CDR1 is MNHNS and CDR2 is SASEGT. This CDR3 is 17 amino acids long. The V and J ends lost 4 bases and 1 base, in that order; junction bases with no gene match: 10. The CDR3 bases are TGTGCCAGCAGTGCGAGAGGACTAGCGGCTCCTTCCTACGAGCAGTACTTC. Encoded protein: CASSARGLAAPSYEQYF.

CDR3 amino acids: CASSPGLAGTSNEQFF. CDR3 sequence (DNA): TGCGCCAGCAGCCCCGGACTAGCGGGGACGAGCAATGAGCAGTTCTTC. The V gene is TRBV5-1, the J gene TRBJ2-1; 12 bases line up with TRBD2. The CDR3 sequence is 16 residues long. From germline, CDR1 is SGHRS and CDR2 YFSETQ. J was trimmed by 6 bases and V by 4 bases; bases with no gene match: 8.

The gene calls are TRBV5-1 and TRBJ1-1; D unclear. Germline CDR1 SGHRS, CDR2 YFSETQ. V gave up 0 bases and J gave up 4 bases, with 10 bases separating them. This CDR3 is 14 amino acids long. CDR3 DNA: TGCGCCAGCAGCTTGGCTGTCCCAGGCACTGAAGCTTTCTTT. Amino acids: CASSLAVPGTEAFF.

This clone was observed a single time. This sequence joins TRBV7-9 and TRBJ1-4, with 9 bases fitting TRBD1. The V and J ends lost 8 bases and 7 bases, in that order; junction bases with no gene match: 14. Germline CDR1 and CDR2: SEHNR and FQNEAQ (reference sequence). This CDR3 is built from 16 residues. CDR3 amino acids: CASGGGQGRFGEKLFF. CDR3 DNA: TGTGCCAGCGGGGGTGGACAGGGGCGGTTTGGTGAAAAACTGTTTTTT.

This chain uses TRBV4-1 with TRBJ2-7, with D possibly TRBD2 on 5 matching bases. CDR1 and CDR2 (germline): MGHRA, YSYEKL. The CDR3 totals 15 residues. Trimming took 1 base from V and 0 from J, leaving 10 bases between them. The CDR3 DNA reads as TGCGCCAGCAGCCAAGGGGCGGGCTACTCCTACGAGCAGTACTTC. Its translation: CASSQGAGYSYEQYF.

This clone was seen just once. This rearrangement joins TRBV6-1 to TRBJ2-2; 9 positions agree with TRBD1. CDR1 and CDR2 from the germline V gene are MNHNS and SASEGT. With 2 bases clipped from V and 7 bases from J, the junction kept 8 bases outside the gene matches. The CDR3 totals 16 residues. CDR3 in DNA: TGTGCCAGCAGTGAAACCTGGACAGGGGTTGGCGGGGAGCTGTTTTTT. Protein: CASSETWTGVGGELFF.

This clone has just one count. The chain employs TRBV28 and TRBJ2-2; possible D gene TRBD1, 6 bases. Germline V CDR1 and CDR2: MDHEN, SYDVKM. This CDR3 spans 15 amino acids. V was pared by 6 bases and J by 3 bases, with 14 bases between. The CDR3 is CASSSSGTYTGELFF. For the CDR3, the DNA is TGTGCCAGCAGCTCCTCCGGGACATACACCGGGGAGCTGTTTTTT.

The chain links TRBV15 to TRBJ1-5; D is unclear. V lost 3 bases to trimming and J lost 2 bases, with 11 bases between them. The CDR3 is made up of 15 amino acids. Per the germline V gene, CDR1 is LNHNV and CDR2 is YYDKDF (reference sequence). CDR3 nucleotide sequence: TGTGCCACCAGCAGCAATCGGCGGGGCAATCAGCCCCAGCATTTT. This sequence encodes CATSSNRRGNQPQHF.

The V gene is TRBV27, the J gene TRBJ2-1; 14 nucleotides line up with TRBD2. V was clipped by 5 bases and J by 9 bases; unmatched bases: 12. The CDR3 totals 17 residues. Germline CDR1 MNHEY, CDR2 SMNVEV (reference sequence). For the CDR3, the DNA is TGTGCCAGCAGTACCCCTGCGACTAGCGGGGGGGCGGGTGAGCAGTTCTTC. This gives the protein CASSTPATSGGAGEQFF.

The chain recombines TRBV6-1 with TRBJ1-3; D is perhaps TRBD1 (6 bases). The V end was cut by 6 bases, the J end by 3 bases, with 9 bases between. CDR1 and CDR2 (germline): MNHNS, SASEGT. There are 13 residues in the CDR3. CDR3: CASRGQVGNTIYF. The CDR3 DNA sequence: TGTGCCAGCAGGGGACAAGTTGGAAACACCATATATTTT.

The chain has TRBV6-5 and TRBJ1-2; D is unresolved. The length of the CDR3 is 13 residues. V was clipped by 6 bases and J by 8 bases, with 16 bases between them. Germline V gene data show CDR1 as MNHEY and CDR2 as SVGAGI. CDR3 DNA: TGTGCCAGCAGGAGGCAGGACTACCACGGCTACACCTTC. Translation gives CASRRQDYHGYTF.

The V call is TRBV18, the J call TRBJ2-7; D may be TRBD2 (5 bases). The CDR3 is 15 residues long. V was pared by 6 bases and J by 0 bases, with 15 bases between. Germline lookup yields CDR1 KGHSH and CDR2 LQKENI. The CDR3 region has the DNA TGTGCCAGCTCGCCTATTCTTGGGAGCTCCTACGAGCAGTACTTC. The encoded protein is CASSPILGSSYEQYF.

The V call is TRBV7-6, the J call TRBJ2-3, with 10 bases lining up with TRBD2. Germline lookup yields CDR1 SGHVS and CDR2 FNYEAQ. The V gene end was trimmed by 4 bases and the J gene end by 4 bases; junction bases not matched to a gene: 11. CDR3 length: 17 residues. CDR3 coding DNA: TGTGCCAGCAGCTCACCTCCTAGCGGGAGCAAGGCAGATACGCAGTATTTT. This encodes CASSSPPSGSKADTQYF.

This chain joins TRBV19 and TRBJ2-7; 12 bases align to TRBD2. The V and J ends lost 4 bases and 3 bases, in that order; junction bases with no gene match: 7. The length of the CDR3 is 16 residues. Germline V gives CDR1 LNHDA, CDR2 SQIVND (reference sequence). CDR3 bases: TGTGCCAGTAGTACAAGGGGACTAGCGGGCCTCTACGAGCAGTACTTC. Amino acid sequence: CASSTRGLAGLYEQYF.

The chain uses TRBV27 and TRBJ2-2, with D hard to call. The CDR3 sequence is 12 residues long. Looked up from germline, CDR1 is MNHEY and CDR2 is SMNVEV (reference sequence). Trimming took off 4 bases at V and 4 bases at J, with 4 bases between the two ends. The CDR3 bases are TGTGCCAGCAGTTCCCTCACCGGGGAGCTGTTTTTT. Amino acids: CASSSLTGELFF.